This TCR beta chain was profiled in a study of blood T cell repertoires in COVID-19. Across the whole study: Samples taken during acute and convalescent COVID-19 were collected in the United States, Italy and Spain. The cDNA or gDNA used as material had been derived from T cells, B-cell-depleted T cells, or PBMCs.

Trimming shortened V by 5 bases and J by 7 bases, and 13 bases separated the two germline ends. The CDR3 length is 13 residues. Germline CDR1 is SEHNR and CDR2 is FQNEAQ (reference sequence). In the authors' workflow: The authors estimated nucleated cell counts from reference gene primer amplification. Assay used: immunoSEQ multiplex PCR; TCRdb lists only in-frame clones, some missing. D and trimming come from the DNA, and the V and J calls and clone size come from that table. The sample lists approximately 150,000 clones, around 80% occurring once. The chain carries TRBV7-9 and TRBJ2-3; D is perhaps TRBD2 (5 bases). Sample: peripheral blood. This receptor was identified in a human donor with acute or convalescent COVID-19. The donor label of this sample is uncertain. In nucleotides, the CDR3 is TGTGCCAGCAGCGGTAGGACGGGAAATACGCAGTATTTT. Protein sequence: CASSGRTGNTQYF.